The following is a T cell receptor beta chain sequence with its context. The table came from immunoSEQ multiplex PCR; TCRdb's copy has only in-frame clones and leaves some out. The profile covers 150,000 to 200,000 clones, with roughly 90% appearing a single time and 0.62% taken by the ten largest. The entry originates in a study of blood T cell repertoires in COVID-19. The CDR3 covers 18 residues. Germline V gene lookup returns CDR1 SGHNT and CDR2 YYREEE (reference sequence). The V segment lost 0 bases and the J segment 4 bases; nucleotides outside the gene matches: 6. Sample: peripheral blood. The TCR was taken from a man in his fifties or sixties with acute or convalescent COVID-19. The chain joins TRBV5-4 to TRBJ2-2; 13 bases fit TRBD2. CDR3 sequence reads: CASSLGLLAGGTTGELFF. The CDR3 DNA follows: TGTGCCAGCAGCTTGGGACTACTAGCGGGGGGGACCACCGGGGAGCTGTTTTTT.